This T cell receptor (beta chain) was identified in a study of blood T cell repertoires in COVID-19. Whole-study context: Collection of acute and convalescent COVID-19 samples took place in the United States, Italy and Spain. Nucleic acid was either cDNA or gDNA, and it came from T cells, B-cell-depleted T cells, or PBMCs.

Original handling: Cell counts per sample came from amplifying reference gene primers. Sequencing was performed with immunoSEQ multiplex PCR; in TCRdb, only in-frame clones are kept and a portion is missing. Clone size and the V and J calls come from that table; the DNA yielded D and trimming. The table has approximately 21,000 clones, roughly 90% seen once. Germline loops: CDR1 MNHEY, CDR2 SMNVEV (reference sequence). The CDR3 is 15 residues long. Trimming removed 6 bases from V and 3 bases from J, with 12 bases in between. This clonotype originated in a human donor in a cohort sampled during active COVID-19. The chain links TRBV27 to TRBJ1-6, with no clear D. Sequenced input: peripheral blood. CDR3 in amino acids: CASRYRSVYNSPLHF. CDR3 DNA sequence: TGTGCCAGCAGATACAGAAGTGTCTATAATTCACCCCTCCACTTT.